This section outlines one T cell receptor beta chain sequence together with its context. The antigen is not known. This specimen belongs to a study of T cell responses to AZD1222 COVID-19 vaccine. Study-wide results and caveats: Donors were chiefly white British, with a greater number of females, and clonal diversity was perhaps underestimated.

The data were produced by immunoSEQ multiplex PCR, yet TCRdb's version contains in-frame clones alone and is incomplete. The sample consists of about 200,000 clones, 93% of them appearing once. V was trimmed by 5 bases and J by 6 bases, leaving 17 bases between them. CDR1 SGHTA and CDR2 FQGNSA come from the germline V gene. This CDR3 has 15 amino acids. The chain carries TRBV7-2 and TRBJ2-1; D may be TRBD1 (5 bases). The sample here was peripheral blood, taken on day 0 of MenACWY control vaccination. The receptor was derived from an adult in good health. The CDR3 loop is CASSQGSLEINEQFF. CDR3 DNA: TGTGCCAGCAGCCAGGGATCCCTGGAGATCAATGAGCAGTTCTTC.